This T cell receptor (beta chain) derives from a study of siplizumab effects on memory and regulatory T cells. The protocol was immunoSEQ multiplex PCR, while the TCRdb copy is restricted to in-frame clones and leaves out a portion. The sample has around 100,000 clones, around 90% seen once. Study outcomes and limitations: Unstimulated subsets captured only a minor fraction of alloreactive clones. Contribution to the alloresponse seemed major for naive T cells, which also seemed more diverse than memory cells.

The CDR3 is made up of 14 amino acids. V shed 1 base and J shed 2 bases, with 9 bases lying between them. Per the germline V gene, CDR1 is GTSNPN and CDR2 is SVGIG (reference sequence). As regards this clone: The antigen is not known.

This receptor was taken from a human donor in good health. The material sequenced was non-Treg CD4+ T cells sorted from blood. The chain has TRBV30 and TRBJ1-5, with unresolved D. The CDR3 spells CAWSAYSGNQPQHF. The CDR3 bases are TGTGCCTGGAGTGCGTACAGTGGCAATCAGCCCCAGCATTTT.